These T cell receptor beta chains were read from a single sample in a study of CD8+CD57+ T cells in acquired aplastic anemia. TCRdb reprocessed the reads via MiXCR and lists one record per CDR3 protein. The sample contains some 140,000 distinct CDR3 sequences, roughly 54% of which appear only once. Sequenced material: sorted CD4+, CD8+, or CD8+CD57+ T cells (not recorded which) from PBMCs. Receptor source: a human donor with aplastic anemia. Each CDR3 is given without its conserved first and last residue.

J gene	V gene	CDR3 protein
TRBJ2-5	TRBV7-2	ASSLPGEETQY
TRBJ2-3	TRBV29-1	SVDGAGSGPIDLGDTQY
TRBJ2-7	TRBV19	ARPTREGLPYEQY
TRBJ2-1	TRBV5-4	ASSFGERNNEQF
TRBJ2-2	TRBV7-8	ASSLRGRVTGELF
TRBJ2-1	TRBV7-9	ASSEPSGEQF
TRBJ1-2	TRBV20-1	SGAGTNYGYT
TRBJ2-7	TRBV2	ASSGGLAGEQY
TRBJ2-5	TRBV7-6	ASSYRTDKETQY
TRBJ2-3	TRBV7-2	ASSWVGDTDTQY
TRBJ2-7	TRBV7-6	ASSLARGSEQY
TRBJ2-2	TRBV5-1	ASSLQRGGELF
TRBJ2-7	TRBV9	ASSAGQEGTMGQY
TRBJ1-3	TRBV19	ASSMDGSSGNTIY
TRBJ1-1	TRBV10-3	AISSTGNTEAF
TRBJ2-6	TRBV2	ASSVGDRQGGRVLT
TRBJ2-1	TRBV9	AREGLGGSSYNEQF
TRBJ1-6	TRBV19	ASSTGTGIRSPLH
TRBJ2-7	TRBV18	ASSPEQRARATQQY
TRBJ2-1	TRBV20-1	SASGGRFNEQF